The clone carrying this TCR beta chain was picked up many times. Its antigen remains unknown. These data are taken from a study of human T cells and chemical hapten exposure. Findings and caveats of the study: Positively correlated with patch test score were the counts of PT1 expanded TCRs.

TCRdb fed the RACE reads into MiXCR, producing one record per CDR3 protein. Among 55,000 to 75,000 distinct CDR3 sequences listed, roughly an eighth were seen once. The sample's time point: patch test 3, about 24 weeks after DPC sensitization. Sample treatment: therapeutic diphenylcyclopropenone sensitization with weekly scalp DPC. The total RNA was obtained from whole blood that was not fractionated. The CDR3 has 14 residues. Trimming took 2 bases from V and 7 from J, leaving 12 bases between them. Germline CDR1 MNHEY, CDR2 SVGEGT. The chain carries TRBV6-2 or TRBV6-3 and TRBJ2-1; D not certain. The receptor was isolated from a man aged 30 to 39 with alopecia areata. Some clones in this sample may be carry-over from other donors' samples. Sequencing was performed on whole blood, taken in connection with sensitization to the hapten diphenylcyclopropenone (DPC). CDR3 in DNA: TGTGCCAGCAGTTACGGGCTGCCTGGAAATGAGCAGTTCTTC. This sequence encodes CASSYGLPGNEQFF.